The present T cell receptor (beta chain) was sequenced within a study of cytomegalovirus exposure and HLA in healthy donors. Whole-study context: The roughly 100 million unique TCR beta sequences, from about 179 million T cells, were found by an earlier analysis.

V lost 3 bases and J lost 0; bases outside the gene matches: 10. In germline, CDR1 is GTSNPN, CDR2 SVGIG (reference sequence). The CDR3 totals 16 residues. Researchers ran the PCR with 60 Vbeta and 13 Jbeta primers. Assay: immunoSEQ multiplex PCR; the TCRdb copy retains only in-frame clones and omits some. The sample lists 120,000 or so clones, approximately 87% occurring once. Whole-study findings and limits: Earlier analysis looked at TCR beta V segments, and most were productive about 87% or about 30% of the time. It was taken for granted in presence/absence analyses that sequencing depth across donors was roughly uniform. Association of a missense DCLRE1C variant with TCR beta V- and J-gene trimming was reported in a later analysis.

Details on this clone: Its antigen is undetermined.

This chain uses TRBV30 with TRBJ1-2, with 7 bases aligning to TRBD1. The material sequenced was PBMCs. The receptor was derived from a young man in good health and CMV-seropositive. The CDR3 loop is CAWSRVQGQTNYGYTF. DNA for the CDR3: TGTGCCTGGAGCCGAGTCCAGGGACAGACTAACTATGGCTACACCTTC.